Detailed here is one TCR beta chain. This may come from a read error, since a much larger clone is one base off. These data are taken from a study of tumor-infiltrating lymphocytes in primary liver carcinoma. TCR beta cDNA was made from 450 to 550 ng total RNA with a constant-region primer. Generation of the TCR beta libraries relied on three nested multiplex PCR rounds using slightly modified ARM-PCR. Amplification in the first two PCR rounds was performed using TRBV1-TRBV30 forward primers and a C-beta reverse primer for 10 cycles each. MiXCR was run by TCRdb on the multiplex PCR reads, yielding one entry per CDR3 protein. The data contain 120,000 or so distinct CDR3 sequences, around two thirds of them singletons. The source material, roughly 18-33 mg of unsorted bulk tissue, was used to co-extract RNA and DNA. The germline V gene has CDR1 SQVTM and CDR2 ANQGSEA. This CDR3 is built from 12 residues. V gave up 8 bases and J gave up 3 bases, with 12 bases separating them.

The sequenced sample was liver tumor tissue from sampling region 1. Subset described: tumor region T1, superior pole. This TCR came from a woman aged 55 to 70 with primary liver carcinoma and hepatitis B virus infection. The chain uses TRBV29-1 and TRBJ2-3; D remains unclear. The CDR3 DNA is TGCAGCATTGTTCCCCGGACAGATACGCAGTATTTT. Its protein is CSIVPRTDTQYF.